The clone carrying this TCR beta chain appeared a few times. Its antigen is as yet unknown. Clones were sequenced by immunoSEQ multiplex PCR, and TCRdb holds only the in-frame ones, with some missing. The data show approximately 23,000 clones, with just under 85% seen just once and under 55% held by the top ten. V gave up 0 bases and J gave up 1 base, with 6 bases separating them. The CDR3 totals 14 residues. CDR1 is SEHNR and CDR2 is FQNEAQ in the germline V gene (reference sequence). The source of the sample is a study of OX40 agonist ivuxolimab in advanced cancers. Study information: Ivuxolimab, which patients received intravenously every 2 weeks, was dosed at 0.01 to 10 mg/kg. Males comprised approximately 81% of the group, whose mean age was 60 years (range roughly 20 to 85). Of the participants, about 40% had some prior anti-PD-1, anti-PD-L1 or anti-CTLA-4 therapy, which was allowed.

Whole-study findings and limits: There were, on average, more expanded clones in CD8+ T cells than in CD4+.

The chain joins TRBV7-9 to TRBJ1-1; D may be TRBD1 (5 bases). This TCR was sampled from an adult with an advanced solid tumor such as melanoma, head and neck, liver or kidney cancer. Source: CD4+ or CD8+ T cells sorted from blood, taken in a trial of the OX40 agonist ivuxolimab. CDR3 residues: CASSLAGTNTEAFF. The CDR3 DNA sequence: TGTGCCAGCAGCTTAGCAGGGACGAACACTGAAGCTTTCTTT.